These 3 T cell receptor beta chains originate from one sample sequenced in a study of T cells in Graves' hyperthyroidism and ophthalmopathy. Researchers amplified the TCR beta CDR3 regions from RNA transcripts. When the TCR CDR3 underwent first-round RT-PCR, the HTBI primer set was used. TCRdb called the multiplex PCR reads again in MiXCR, with one record for every CDR3 protein. The sample has about 250,000 distinct CDR3 sequences, about 20% seen once. Sequencing input: blood. The receptors derive from a man aged 25 to 45 with Graves' ophthalmopathy.

This chain links TRBV5-1 with TRBJ2-3, with a weak D call TRBD2 (5 bases). Trimming removed 1 base at V and 4 bases at J, with 10 bases between. The CDR3 loop spans 14 amino acids. Looked up from germline, CDR1 is SGHRS and CDR2 is YFSETQ. The DNA of the CDR3 is TGCGCCAGCAGCTTGACCGGGGATCCAGATACGCAGTATTTT. Encoded protein: CASSLTGDPDTQYF.

The chain has TRBV29-1 and TRBJ2-1; D unresolved. The CDR3 extends over 12 amino acids. With 5 bases removed from V and 4 bases from J, the gap between germline ends came to 9 bases. Looked up from germline, CDR1 is SQVTM and CDR2 is ANQGSEA. The CDR3 protein is CSVQRPYNEQFF. In DNA, the CDR3 is TGCAGCGTTCAGCGTCCGTACAATGAGCAGTTCTTC.

This clonotype has ten or more counts. The chain links TRBV29-1 to TRBJ2-5; D remains ambiguous. The CDR3 runs to 10 residues. The V gene's germline CDR1 is SQVTM and CDR2 ANQGSEA. Trimming took 0 bases from V and 4 from J, leaving 0 bases between them. As DNA, the CDR3 is TGCAGCGTTGAAGAAGAGACCCAGTACTTC. Translated, it gives CSVEEETQYF.